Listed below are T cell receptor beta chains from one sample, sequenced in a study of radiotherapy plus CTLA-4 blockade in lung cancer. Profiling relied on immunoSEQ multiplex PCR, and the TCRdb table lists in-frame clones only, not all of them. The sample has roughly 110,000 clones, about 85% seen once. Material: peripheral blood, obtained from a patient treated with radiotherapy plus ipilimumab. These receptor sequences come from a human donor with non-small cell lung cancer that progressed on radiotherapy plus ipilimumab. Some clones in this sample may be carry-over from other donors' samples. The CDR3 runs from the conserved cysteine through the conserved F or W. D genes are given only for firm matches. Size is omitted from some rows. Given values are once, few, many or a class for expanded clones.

CASSLDRGRSPLHF | TGTGCCAGCTCATTGGACAGGGGACGCTCACCCCTCCACTTT | TRBJ1-6 | TRBD1 | . | TRBV18
CASSAMGSSYEQYF | TGTGCCAGCAGTGCTATGGGGAGCTCCTACGAGCAGTACTTC | TRBJ2-7 | . | . | TRBV6-5
CASIRPPDRAHGYTF | TGTGCCAGCATCCGACCGCCCGACAGGGCCCATGGCTACACCTTC | TRBJ1-2 | TRBD1 | . | TRBV7-9
CASGPRQNEQFF | TGTGCCAGCGGGCCCAGACAGAATGAGCAGTTCTTC | TRBJ2-1 | . | . | TRBV2
CASSLGQGGLYQETQYF | TGTGCCAGCAGCTTAGGACAGGGGGGCCTCTATCAAGAGACCCAGTACTTC | TRBJ2-5 | TRBD1 | . | TRBV7-9
CSVSWGDGGYTF | TGCAGCGTTTCCTGGGGAGATGGGGGCTACACCTTC | TRBJ1-2 | . | . | TRBV29-1
CASTAGQGLTGNQPQHF | TGTGCCAGCACCGCGGGACAGGGGTTGACGGGCAATCAGCCCCAGCATTTT | TRBJ1-5 | . | . | TRBV21-1
CASSPLRVVNTEAFF | TGTGCCAGCAGTCCCCTCAGGGTTGTGAACACTGAAGCTTTCTTT | TRBJ1-1 | . | . | TRBV7-9
CASSEPGPNQPQHF | TGTGCCAGCAGTGAACCCGGACCGAATCAGCCCCAGCATTTT | TRBJ1-5 | . | once | TRBV2
CAWSGTGGDQPQHF | TGTGCCTGGAGTGGGACAGGGGGGGATCAGCCCCAGCATTTT | TRBJ1-5 | TRBD1 | . | TRBV30
CASSQLQGQRVNSPLHF | TGCGCCAGCAGCCAGCTCCAGGGACAGAGGGTCAATTCACCCCTCCACTTT | TRBJ1-6 | TRBD1 | . | TRBV4-3
CASSFNNSPLHF | TGCGCCAGCAGCTTTAATAATTCACCCCTCCACTTT | TRBJ1-6 | . | . | TRBV5-1
CASSPGQGDDTQYF | TGCGCCAGCAGCCCCGGACAGGGGGATGATACGCAGTATTTT | TRBJ2-3 | TRBD1 | . | TRBV5-1
CASSGLRGVNTQYF | TGTGCCAGCAGTGGGCTGAGGGGAGTGAATACGCAGTATTTT | TRBJ2-3 | . | . | TRBV2
CASSTDLSEQYF | TGTGCCAGCAGTACCGATCTCTCCGAGCAGTACTTC | TRBJ2-7 | . | . | TRBV27
CASSQGMGPDLVYGYTF | TGCGCCAGCAGCCAAGGCATGGGACCGGACCTCGTCTATGGCTACACCTTC | TRBJ1-2 | . | . | TRBV4-3
CASSLGGQHEKLFF | TGCGCCAGCAGCTTGGGTGGACAGCATGAAAAACTGTTTTTT | TRBJ1-4 | . | . | TRBV5-1
CASRKTVSYEQYF | TGCGCCAGCAGGAAGACAGTATCCTACGAGCAGTACTTC | TRBJ2-7 | . | . | TRBV5-1
CASSPDRAGMNTEAFF | TGTGCCAGCAGCCCCGATCGGGCGGGGATGAACACTGAAGCTTTCTTT | TRBJ1-1 | . | . | TRBV5-4
CAISRPGQTNTGELFF | TGTGCCATCAGTAGACCGGGACAGACGAACACCGGGGAGCTGTTTTTT | TRBJ2-2 | TRBD1 | few | TRBV10-3
CASSASGGAREQFF | TGTGCCAGCAGCGCTAGCGGGGGGGCCAGGGAGCAGTTCTTC | TRBJ2-1 | TRBD2 | . | TRBV9
CASRWTGASYGYTF | TGTGCCAGCAGGTGGACAGGAGCCTCCTATGGCTACACCTTC | TRBJ1-2 | TRBD1 | few | TRBV6-1
CATSRGAGGEQYF | TGTGCCACCAGCAGAGGGGCTGGCGGCGAGCAGTACTTC | TRBJ2-7 | . | . | TRBV15
CASSLDRVSYGYTF | TGTGCCAGCAGCTTGGACAGGGTTTCCTATGGCTACACCTTC | TRBJ1-2 | TRBD1 | . | TRBV7-8
CASSVEGHAVYEQYF | TGTGCCAGCAGCGTAGAAGGACACGCAGTCTACGAGCAGTACTTC | TRBJ2-7 | . | few | TRBV9
CASSPTSGSFVYEQFF | TGTGCCAGCAGCCCGACTAGCGGGTCCTTTGTTTATGAGCAGTTCTTC | TRBJ2-1 | TRBD2 | . | TRBV7-2
CASSSQPHGYTF | TGTGCCAGCAGCTCGCAACCTCATGGCTACACCTTC | TRBJ1-2 | . | few | TRBV7-2
CASSSNLGGYEQYF | TGTGCCAGCAGCTCGAACCTTGGGGGCTACGAGCAGTACTTC | TRBJ2-7 | . | once | TRBV5-6
CASSLWGGRSAYEQYF | TGTGCCAGCAGCTTATGGGGGGGGCGCAGCGCCTACGAGCAGTACTTC | TRBJ2-7 | . | few | TRBV7-9
CASSLGWMNAATDTQYF | TGCGCCAGCAGCTTGGGTTGGATGAACGCAGCAACAGATACGCAGTATTTT | TRBJ2-3 | . | . | TRBV5-1
CASIPFPGHGYTF | TGTGCCAGCATTCCCTTCCCCGGGCATGGCTACACCTTC | TRBJ1-2 | . | . | TRBV6-1
CASSYSMGTANEKLFF | TGTGCCAGCAGTTACTCCATGGGGACTGCAAATGAAAAACTGTTTTTT | TRBJ1-4 | . | once | TRBV28
CASSLTTGAGNTEAFF | TGTGCCAGCAGCTTAACGACAGGAGCGGGCAACACTGAAGCTTTCTTT | TRBJ1-1 | . | . | TRBV7-3
CASSSAGTGYTGELFF | TGTGCCAGCAGCTCGGCCGGGACAGGTTACACCGGGGAGCTGTTTTTT | TRBJ2-2 | TRBD1 | . | TRBV5-6
CASSDRSSSTQYF | TGTGCCAGCAGTGACCGGTCGTCGTCAACCCAGTACTTC | TRBJ2-5 | . | . | TRBV6-4
CASKIGNTEAFF | TGTGCCAGCAAGATTGGGAACACTGAAGCTTTCTTT | TRBJ1-1 | . | . | TRBV2
CASSYSEGAGTEAFF | TGTGCCAGCAGTTACTCTGAGGGGGCAGGGACTGAAGCTTTCTTT | TRBJ1-1 | TRBD1 | . | TRBV6-5
CASKRGAYEQYF | TGTGCCAGCAAGAGGGGAGCCTACGAGCAGTACTTC | TRBJ2-7 | . | few | TRBV28
CASSLRGGKGTEAFF | TGCGCCAGCAGCCTCCGGGGGGGCAAGGGCACTGAAGCTTTCTTT | TRBJ1-1 | . | once | TRBV4-1
CASSFQETYEQYF | TGTGCCAGCAGCTTCCAGGAGACCTACGAGCAGTACTTC | TRBJ2-7 | . | once | TRBV7-2
CASSLARRGETQYF | TGTGCCAGCAGCTTAGCGCGACGGGGAGAGACCCAGTACTTC | TRBJ2-5 | . | . | TRBV7-2
CASSTRTGRTDTQYF | TGTGCCAGCAGCACCCGGACAGGGAGGACAGATACGCAGTATTTT | TRBJ2-3 | TRBD1 | . | TRBV11-2
CATSRDLETQYF | TGTGCCACCAGCAGAGATTTAGAGACCCAGTACTTC | TRBJ2-5 | . | . | TRBV15
CASSQESRGLYEQYF | TGCGCCAGCAGCCAAGAAAGTCGGGGGCTCTACGAGCAGTACTTC | TRBJ2-7 | . | . | TRBV4-3
CASSEWAPGQGVQSGYTF | TGCGCCAGCAGTGAGTGGGCTCCGGGACAGGGGGTACAGAGTGGCTACACCTTC | TRBJ1-2 | TRBD1 | . | TRBV10-2
CASRDRRTDTEAFF | TGTGCCAGCAGAGACAGGCGTACGGACACTGAAGCTTTCTTT | TRBJ1-1 | . | . | TRBV6-5
CASSPGQGVDTDTQYF | TGCGCCAGCAGCCCAGGACAGGGGGTTGATACAGATACGCAGTATTTT | TRBJ2-3 | TRBD1 | . | TRBV4-3
CASSRLAGGRTDTQYF | TGTGCCAGCTCGCGACTAGCGGGGGGCCGCACAGATACGCAGTATTTT | TRBJ2-3 | TRBD2 | . | TRBV18
CASSDGGSAYYEQYF | TGTGCCAGCAGCGACGGGGGGAGCGCATACTACGAGCAGTACTTC | TRBJ2-7 | TRBD2 | . | TRBV7-2
CATSSQMRTGNYEQYF | TGTGCCACCAGCAGCCAAATGCGGACAGGGAACTACGAGCAGTACTTC | TRBJ2-7 | TRBD1 | . | TRBV15
CASSLGQGSSGNTIYF | TGCGCCAGCAGCTTGGGTCAGGGAAGCTCTGGAAACACCATATATTTT | TRBJ1-3 | . | few | TRBV5-1
CASSQIAISGNTIYF | TGTGCCAGCAGCCAGATAGCCATCTCTGGAAACACCATATATTTT | TRBJ1-3 | . | . | TRBV16